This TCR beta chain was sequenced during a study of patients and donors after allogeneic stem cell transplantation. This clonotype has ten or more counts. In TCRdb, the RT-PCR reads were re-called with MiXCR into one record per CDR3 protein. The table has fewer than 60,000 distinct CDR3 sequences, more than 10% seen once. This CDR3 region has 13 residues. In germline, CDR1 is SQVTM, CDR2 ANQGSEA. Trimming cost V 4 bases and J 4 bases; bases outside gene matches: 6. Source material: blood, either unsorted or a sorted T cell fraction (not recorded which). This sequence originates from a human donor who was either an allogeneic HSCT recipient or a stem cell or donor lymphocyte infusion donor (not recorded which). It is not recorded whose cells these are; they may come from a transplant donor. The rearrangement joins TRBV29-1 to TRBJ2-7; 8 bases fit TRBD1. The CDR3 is CSVAGRQGYEQYF. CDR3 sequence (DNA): TGCAGCGTTGCCGGTAGACAGGGGTACGAGCAGTACTTC.